The rows below give T cell receptor beta chains drawn from one sample of a study of T cell responses to AZD1222 COVID-19 vaccine. Sequencing used immunoSEQ multiplex PCR; TCRdb keeps in-frame clones, though not all of them. The sample has about 120,000 clones, roughly 90% seen once. The input for sequencing was peripheral blood, taken on day 0 of AZD1222 vaccination. The receptor set was obtained from an adult in good health. Each CDR3 is given without its conserved first and last residue. Fields, in order: CDR3 protein, CDR3 length, V gene.

ASSFGGPDTEAF | 12 | TRBV5-1
ASSPGLSQPQH | 11 | TRBV14
ASFRDRSTDTQY | 12 | TRBV18
ASSREGPYAEQY | 12 | TRBV11-3
ASSLTREYNQPQH | 13 | TRBV28
ASSLEYWAPTDTQY | 14 | TRBV7-9
ACRRAPSTDTQY | 12 | TRBV30
ASSEFRTAASNQPQH | 15 | TRBV2
ASSLGQSLYNEQF | 13 | TRBV5-4
ASTMRGQGTDTQY | 13 | TRBV28
ASSLQRPGPNSPLH | 14 | TRBV4-3
ASSLESPGLGGNTIY | 15 | TRBV7-2
AWSVPGGASRTEAF | 14 | TRBV30
ASSYHSGQGYEQY | 13 | TRBV6-5
ASSSATGNYYGYT | 13 | TRBV7-9
ASVQGALGEKLF | 12 | TRBV6-5
ASCLASCWGIETQY | 14 | TRBV28
ASSEVGAYEQY | 11 | TRBV2
ASSIWTGPSYEQY | 13 | TRBV19
ASSQGQPWNEQF | 12 | TRBV28
ASSRTSTYNEQF | 12 | TRBV3-1/TRBV3-2
ASRAGQSPYQPQH | 13 | TRBV2
ASSLGDAASEAF | 12 | TRBV7-2
SVRQDYEQY | 9 | TRBV29-1
ASSLSSGGNYNEQF | 14 | TRBV7-2
ASSFNLATNEKLF | 13 | TRBV7-9
ASSLVSIGGINQPQH | 15 | TRBV13
ASRPGTDSYEQY | 12 | TRBV19
ASSEELGYEQY | 11 | TRBV10-1
ASSLSGRVWNTEAF | 14 | TRBV5-6
ASNRQGRYEQY | 11 | TRBV12-3/TRBV12-4
ASSPTGTSGSMGELF | 15 | TRBV5-4
ASSYPGPYNEQF | 12 | TRBV6-5
ASSLGRNTGELF | 12 | TRBV13
ASSPALGADTQY | 12 | TRBV7-6
ASSHTGDSPNQPQH | 14 | TRBV28
ASNTGGINEKLF | 12 | TRBV6-5
ASSVSPGSPLH | 11 | TRBV9
ASSLAAGSYNEQF | 13 | TRBV7-2
ASSPGSTYNEQF | 12 | TRBV7-8
ASSHLAGGPENEQF | 14 | TRBV4-1
ASDGGTDTQY | 10 | TRBV19
SVISGRANVLT | 11 | TRBV29-1
ASSPPAGNTEAF | 12 | TRBV18
ASSDRQGLSNEQF | 13 | TRBV9
ASSVGGTEPYEQY | 13 | TRBV9
ASSQEGPSAGEIRDEQY | 17 | TRBV4-1
ASSLEGGSNQPQH | 13 | TRBV23-1
ASSQEPKDGYQETQY | 15 | TRBV4-3
ASSLNTGELF | 10 | TRBV3-1/TRBV3-2
ASSDRGHSYEQY | 12 | TRBV6-1